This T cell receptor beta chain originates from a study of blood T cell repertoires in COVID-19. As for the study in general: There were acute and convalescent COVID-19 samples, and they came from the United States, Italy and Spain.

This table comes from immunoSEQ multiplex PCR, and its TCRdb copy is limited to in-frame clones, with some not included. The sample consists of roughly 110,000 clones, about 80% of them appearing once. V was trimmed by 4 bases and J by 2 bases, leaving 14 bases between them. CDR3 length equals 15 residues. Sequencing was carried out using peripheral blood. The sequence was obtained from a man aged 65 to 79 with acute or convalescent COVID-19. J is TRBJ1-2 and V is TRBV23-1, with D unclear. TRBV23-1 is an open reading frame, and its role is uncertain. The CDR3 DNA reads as TGCGCCAGCAGTCTCGACCAGGAGGGAAACTATGGCTACACCTTC. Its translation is CASSLDQEGNYGYTF.